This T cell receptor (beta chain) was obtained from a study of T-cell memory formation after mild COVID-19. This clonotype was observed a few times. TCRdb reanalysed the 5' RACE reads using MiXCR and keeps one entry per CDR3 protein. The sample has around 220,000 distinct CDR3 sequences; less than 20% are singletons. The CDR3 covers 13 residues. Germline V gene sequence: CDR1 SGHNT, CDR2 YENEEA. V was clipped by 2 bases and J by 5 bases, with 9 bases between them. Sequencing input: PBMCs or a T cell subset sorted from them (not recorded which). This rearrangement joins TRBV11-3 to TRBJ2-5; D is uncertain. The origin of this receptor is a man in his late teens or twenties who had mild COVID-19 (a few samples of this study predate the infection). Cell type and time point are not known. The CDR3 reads CASSLFPKETQYF. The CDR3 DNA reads TGTGCCAGCAGCTTATTCCCCAAGGAGACCCAGTACTTC.